Shown below are 30 T cell receptor beta chains from a single sample sequenced in a study of cytomegalovirus exposure and HLA in healthy donors. A multiplex PCR was run with 60 Vbeta primers and 13 Jbeta primers. Produced via immunoSEQ multiplex PCR; TCRdb's table is partial and in-frame only. The sample lists 90,000 to 120,000 clones, 60% to 75% occurring once. The sample was PBMCs. Receptors were obtained from a man aged 30 to 39 in good health and CMV-seronegative.

This chain's CDR3 is CASSAGLAGGEQYF. The DNA of the CDR3 is TGTGCCAGCAGTGCGGGACTAGCGGGTGGGGAGCAGTACTTC. The gene calls are TRBV2 and TRBJ2-7; TRBD2 agrees at 12 bases. Trimming took 4 bases from V and 7 from J; bases not matched to a gene: 5. The germline V gene encodes CDR1 SNHLY and CDR2 FYNNEI. The CDR3 is made up of 14 amino acids.

The chain combines TRBV30 with TRBJ2-6; 12 bases are shared with TRBD1. With V trimmed by 3 bases and J by 4 bases, 4 bases remained unmatched. The CDR3 loop spans 16 amino acids. Germline CDR1 reads GTSNPN; CDR2 reads SVGIG (reference sequence). The CDR3 bases are TGTGCCTGGAGCACGGGACAGGGGGCCGGGGCCAACGTCCTGACTTTC. Amino acids: CAWSTGQGAGANVLTF. Full variable domain (remainder filled in from reference TRBV30 and TRBJ2-6): SQTIHQWPATLVQPVGSPLSLECTVEGTSNPNLYWYRQAAGRGLQLLFYSVGIGQISSEVPQNLSASRPQDRQFILSSKKLLLSDSGFYLCAWSTGQGAGANVLTFGAGSRLTVL.

V is TRBV6-1 and J is TRBJ2-5; possible D gene TRBD1, 7 bases. There are 15 residues in the CDR3. V lost 4 bases and J lost 5, with 17 bases in between. Germline CDR1 MNHNS, CDR2 SASEGT. CDR3 loop: CASSVSEGAWETQYF. As DNA, the CDR3 is TGTGCCAGCAGTGTCTCGGAGGGGGCTTGGGAGACCCAGTACTTC.

The V call is TRBV19, the J call TRBJ1-5, with TRBD1 matching over 7 bases. CDR3 size: 13 residues. Unmatched junction bases numbered 5, after V lost 5 bases and J lost 7 bases. From germline, CDR1 is LNHDA and CDR2 SQIVND (reference sequence). The CDR3 loop reads CASSQGESQPQHF. For the CDR3, the DNA is TGTGCCAGTAGTCAGGGGGAGAGCCAGCCCCAGCATTTT.

This chain connects TRBV5-6 to TRBJ2-3; 8 bases line up with TRBD2. CDR1 is SGHDT and CDR2 is YYEEEE in the germline V gene. V was pared by 3 bases and J by 3 bases, with 6 bases of the junction left unmatched. The CDR3 runs 15 residues. CDR3 nucleotide sequence: TGTGCCAGCAGCTCCGGACTAGCTTGGACAGATACGCAGTATTTT. As protein: CASSSGLAWTDTQYF. Full variable domain (rest looked up from reference TRBV5-6 and TRBJ2-3): DAGVTQSPTHLIKTRGQQVTLRCSPKSGHDTVSWYQQALGQGPQFIFQYYEEEERQRGNFPDRFSGHQFPNYSSELNVNALLLGDSALYLCASSSGLAWTDTQYFGPGTRLTVL.

The chain employs TRBV5-1 and TRBJ1-2; D is undetermined. Per germline, CDR1 SGHRS and CDR2 YFSETQ. The length of the CDR3 is 14 residues. V gave up 0 bases and J gave up 7 bases, with 13 bases separating them. As DNA, the CDR3 is TGCGCCAGCAGCTTGGGCCCCGGAACTAGTGGCTACACCTTC. Translated, it gives CASSLGPGTSGYTF.

The V call is TRBV11-3, the J call TRBJ2-3; 12 bases match TRBD2. V lost 4 bases and J lost 4; bases outside the gene matches: 3. The CDR3 runs 15 residues. Looked up from germline, CDR1 is SGHNT and CDR2 is YENEEA. The DNA for the CDR3 is TGTGCCAGCAGCTCCCGGACTAGCGGGGCAGATACGCAGTATTTT. Translation: CASSSRTSGADTQYF.

DNA of the CDR3: TGTGCCAGTAGCCGAGGGGGCTCGTACACTGAAGCTTTCTTT. Amino acids: CASSRGGSYTEAFF. The chain uses TRBV19 and TRBJ1-1, with TRBD1 matching over 7 bases. The CDR3 loop spans 14 amino acids. The junction had 7 bases not matched to a gene; V was cut back by 6 bases and J by 3 bases. Germline values: CDR1 LNHDA, CDR2 SQIVND (reference sequence).

The chain combines TRBV28 with TRBJ2-7; perhaps TRBD1 as D (5 bases). V was shortened by 6 bases and J by 1 base, with 19 bases between the two germline ends. CDR1 and CDR2 from the germline V gene are MDHEN and SYDVKM. This CDR3 contains 16 residues. DNA for the CDR3: TGTGCCAGCAGCCCTACAATCGGAGACAGTTCCTACGAGCAGTACTTC. Translation: CASSPTIGDSSYEQYF. Full variable domain (rest looked up from reference TRBV28 and TRBJ2-7): DVKVTQSSRYLVKRTGEKVFLECVQDMDHENMFWYRQDPGLGLRLIYFSYDVKMKEKGDIPEGYSVSREKKERFSLILESASTNQTSMYLCASSPTIGDSSYEQYFGPGTRLTVT.

The chain uses TRBV5-4 and TRBJ2-2, with D perhaps matching TRBD2 (5 bases). Germline-derived CDR1 and CDR2 are SGHNT and YYREEE (reference sequence). The length of the CDR3 is 16 residues. V gave up 0 bases and J gave up 0 bases, with 9 bases separating them. CDR3 in amino acids: CASSLALVANTGELFF. As DNA, the CDR3 is TGTGCCAGCAGCTTGGCACTAGTCGCGAACACCGGGGAGCTGTTTTTT.

With respect to this clone: Mismatch with germline at one junction end may stem from a read error. The CDR3 sequence: CASSFNSAEQMNF. The CDR3 DNA reads TGTGCCAGCAGCTTCAATTCGGCGGAGCAGATGAACTTC. J is TRBJ2-7 and V is TRBV11-2; D not certain. The CDR3 sequence is 13 residues long. CDR1 is SGHAT and CDR2 is FQNNGV in the germline V gene.

This clone was seen more than once but under ten times. The V gene is TRBV5-1, the J gene TRBJ2-7, with 9 bases matching TRBD1. V was pared by 4 bases and J by 2 bases, with 10 bases of the junction left unmatched. Germline loops: CDR1 SGHRS, CDR2 YFSETQ. This CDR3 is 16 amino acids long. CDR3: CASSLSPGTGTYEQYF. CDR3 nucleotide sequence: TGCGCCAGCAGCCTTAGTCCCGGGACAGGGACCTACGAGCAGTACTTC.

The chain carries TRBV5-1 and TRBJ1-1; D is unresolved. Per the germline V gene, CDR1 is SGHRS and CDR2 is YFSETQ. The CDR3 contains 14 residues. The V and J ends lost 2 bases and 2 bases respectively, with 10 bases between them. CDR3 DNA sequence: TGCGCCAGCAGCTTTCAGCCAGGAAACACTGAAGCTTTCTTT. It is translated as CASSFQPGNTEAFF.

In DNA form, the CDR3 reads TGCGCCAGCAGCTTGGCCGGGGACAGGGTTAGCGAGCAGTACTTC. It yields the protein CASSLAGDRVSEQYF. The chain combines TRBV5-1 with TRBJ2-7, with TRBD1 matching over 9 bases. The germline gives CDR1 SGHRS, CDR2 YFSETQ. V gave up 0 bases and J gave up 6 bases; unmatched junction bases: 7. CDR3 size: 15 residues.

The V call is TRBV4-1, the J call TRBJ2-7; 7 positions agree with TRBD2. Trimming removed 8 bases from V and 1 base from J; junction bases left unmatched: 11. Germline-derived CDR1 and CDR2 are MGHRA and YSYEKL. The CDR3 runs to 15 residues. CDR3 protein: CASAPGVGGSYEQYF. CDR3 in DNA: TGCGCCAGCGCCCCCGGGGTGGGGGGGTCCTACGAGCAGTACTTC.

This chain joins TRBV7-6 and TRBJ1-6; the D gene is possibly TRBD1 (6 bases). CDR3 length equals 19 residues. V lost 5 bases and J lost 0, with 20 bases in between. From germline, CDR1 is SGHVS and CDR2 FNYEAQ. The CDR3: CASSRTTGFANSYNSPLHF. CDR3 nucleotides: TGTGCCAGCAGCCGAACTACAGGGTTCGCTAACTCCTATAATTCACCCCTCCACTTT. The full variable domain, rest sourced from reference TRBV7-6 and TRBJ1-6, is GAGVSQSPRYKVTKRGQDVALRCDPISGHVSLYWYRQALGQGPEFLTYFNYEAQQDKSGLPNDRFSAERPEGSISTLTIQRTEQRDSAMYRCASSRTTGFANSYNSPLHFGNGTRLTVT.

This sequence joins TRBV29-1 and TRBJ1-1; D perhaps matches TRBD1 (5 bases). This CDR3 contains 13 residues. Per germline, CDR1 SQVTM and CDR2 ANQGSEA. V lost 4 bases and J lost 5, with 14 bases in between. CDR3 nucleotide sequence: TGCAGCGTTGTTGGTGGGGCGAGGACTGAAGCTTTCTTT. Amino acids: CSVVGGARTEAFF.

The chain employs TRBV5-4 and TRBJ2-7, with TRBD2 identical over 8 bases. With V trimmed by 1 base and J by 2 bases, 5 bases remained unmatched. This CDR3 spans 15 amino acids. CDR1 and CDR2 (germline): SGHNT, YYREEE (reference sequence). In nucleotides, the CDR3 is TGTGCCAGCAGCTTGTTCGGAGCGGGAGCCTACGAGCAGTACTTC. This translates into CASSLFGAGAYEQYF. The whole variable domain, filled in from reference TRBV5-4 and TRBJ2-7, reads ETGVTQSPTHLIKTRGQQVTLRCSSQSGHNTVSWYQQALGQGPQFIFQYYREEENGRGNFPPRFSGLQFPNYSSELNVNALELDDSALYLCASSLFGAGAYEQYFGPGTRLTVT.

This clone has just one count. V and J are TRBV9 and TRBJ2-7; 13 positions agree with TRBD2. The CDR3 extends over 15 amino acids. CDR1 and CDR2 (germline): SGDLS, YYNGEE. V gave up 3 bases and J gave up 7 bases; unmatched junction bases: 7. Here the CDR3 reads CASSAGGGLAGEQYF. The CDR3 DNA reads as TGTGCCAGCAGCGCAGGGGGGGGACTAGCGGGAGAGCAGTACTTC.

V usage is TRBV7-2 and J usage is TRBJ1-5; D might be TRBD1 (5 bases). This CDR3 is 15 amino acids long. The germline V gene has CDR1 SGHTA and CDR2 FQGNSA. The V gene lost 1 base and the J gene lost 0 bases, with 7 bases spanning the gap. The CDR3 loop reads CASSLGQISNQPQHF. CDR3 coding DNA: TGTGCCAGCAGCTTAGGACAGATTAGCAATCAGCCCCAGCATTTT.

CDR3 sequence reads: CASSPSSGNQPQHF. CDR3 nucleotides: TGTGCCAGCTCACCATCGTCAGGAAATCAGCCCCAGCATTTT. The rearrangement uses TRBV18 and TRBJ1-5, with no clear D. CDR1 KGHSH and CDR2 LQKENI come from the germline V gene. V was shortened by 2 bases and J by 4 bases, with 9 bases between the two germline ends. The CDR3 consists of 14 residues.

The J gene is TRBJ2-1, the V gene TRBV5-1, with 11 bases matching TRBD2. The CDR3 has 16 amino acids. Germline V lookup: CDR1 SGHRS, CDR2 YFSETQ. V lost 4 bases and J lost 6; bases outside the gene matches: 9. CDR3 coding DNA: TGCGCCAGCAGCGGGAATAGCGGGGGGGCCATCAATGAGCAGTTCTTC. It specifies CASSGNSGGAINEQFF. The variable domain in full, completed from reference TRBV5-1 and TRBJ2-1, reads KAGVTQTPRYLIKTRGQQVTLSCSPISGHRSVSWYQQTPGQGLQFLFEYFSETQRNKGNFPGRFSGRQFSNSRSEMNVSTLELGDSALYLCASSGNSGGAINEQFFGPGTRLTVL.

The rearrangement joins TRBV6-5 to TRBJ2-7, with 9 bases lining up with TRBD1. The CDR3 has 15 residues. The germline gives CDR1 MNHEY, CDR2 SVGAGI. Germline trimming cut 5 bases from V and 3 bases from J; bases unmatched to any gene: 8. The CDR3 protein is CASSKLTGGNYEQYF. The CDR3 region has the DNA TGTGCCAGCAGTAAGCTGACAGGGGGAAACTACGAGCAGTACTTC.

This sequence joins TRBV7-2 and TRBJ2-1, with 8 bases aligning to TRBD2. Germline CDR1 and CDR2: SGHTA and FQGNSA. The CDR3 spans 17 residues. V was clipped by 4 bases and J by 0 bases; unmatched bases: 8. The CDR3 bases are TGTGCCAGCAGCTCCTCTCGGGGGGGGAGCTCCTACAATGAGCAGTTCTTC. Translation gives CASSSSRGGSSYNEQFF.

V and J are TRBV6-1 and TRBJ1-1; 7 bases are a match to TRBD1. The CDR3 covers 15 residues. CDR1 and CDR2 (germline): MNHNS, SASEGT. Germline trimming cut 7 bases from V and 8 bases from J; bases unmatched to any gene: 16. This CDR3 is CASNPWDSWLSEAFF. The CDR3 DNA reads TGTGCCAGCAACCCCTGGGACAGTTGGCTCTCAGAAGCTTTCTTT.

This sequence joins TRBV9 and TRBJ2-3; D gene ambiguous. With 0 bases removed from V and 2 bases from J, the gap between germline ends came to 4 bases. This CDR3 has 13 residues. Looked up from germline, CDR1 is SGDLS and CDR2 is YYNGEE. Written as DNA, the CDR3 is TGTGCCAGCAGCGTAGTAGCCACAGATACGCAGTATTTT. This encodes CASSVVATDTQYF.

The genes are TRBV28 and TRBJ1-5, with 10 bases matching TRBD1. Germline V gives CDR1 MDHEN, CDR2 SYDVKM. With V trimmed by 5 bases and J by 4 bases, 8 bases remained unmatched. CDR3 length: 16 residues. This CDR3 reads CASSPPGTGANQPQHF. Written as DNA, the CDR3 is TGTGCCAGCAGTCCGCCCGGGACAGGGGCGAATCAGCCCCAGCATTTT.

The chain links TRBV19 to TRBJ2-3; D uncertain. The CDR3 is made up of 16 amino acids. V was cut by 5 bases and J by 3 bases, with 18 bases left in between. CDR1 LNHDA and CDR2 SQIVND come from the germline V gene (reference sequence). The CDR3 region has the DNA TGTGCCAGTAGTCCCGGTTTAGCCCTGCAGACAGATACGCAGTATTTT. Protein: CASSPGLALQTDTQYF. Using reference TRBV19 and TRBJ2-3 for the parts outside the CDR3, the full variable domain is DGGITQSPKYLFRKEGQNVTLSCEQNLNHDAMYWYRQDPGQGLRLIYYSQIVNDFQKGDIAEGYSVSREKKESFPLTVTSAQKNPTAFYLCASSPGLALQTDTQYFGPGTRLTVL.

This clone was seen more than once but under ten times. V gene TRBV6-5 combines with J gene TRBJ2-1; a weak D match, TRBD1 (6 bases). V dropped 0 bases and J dropped 7 bases, with 10 bases sitting between them. The CDR3 spans 14 residues. Germline V lookup: CDR1 MNHEY, CDR2 SVGAGI. The CDR3 DNA sequence: TGTGCCAGCAGTTACTCGAGGGGGTGGAATGAGCAGTTCTTC. It yields the protein CASSYSRGWNEQFF.

The chain carries TRBV5-1 and TRBJ2-2; 8 bases fit TRBD2. This CDR3 comprises 15 residues. With 0 bases clipped from V and 6 bases from J, the junction kept 4 bases outside the gene matches. Germline lookup yields CDR1 SGHRS and CDR2 YFSETQ. The CDR3 DNA follows: TGCGCCAGCAGCTTGGCCCCGGGGGGGGCCGGGGAGCTGTTTTTT. Protein: CASSLAPGGAGELFF. Filled out from reference TRBV5-1 and TRBJ2-2, the complete variable domain reads KAGVTQTPRYLIKTRGQQVTLSCSPISGHRSVSWYQQTPGQGLQFLFEYFSETQRNKGNFPGRFSGRQFSNSRSEMNVSTLELGDSALYLCASSLAPGGAGELFFGEGSRLTVL.